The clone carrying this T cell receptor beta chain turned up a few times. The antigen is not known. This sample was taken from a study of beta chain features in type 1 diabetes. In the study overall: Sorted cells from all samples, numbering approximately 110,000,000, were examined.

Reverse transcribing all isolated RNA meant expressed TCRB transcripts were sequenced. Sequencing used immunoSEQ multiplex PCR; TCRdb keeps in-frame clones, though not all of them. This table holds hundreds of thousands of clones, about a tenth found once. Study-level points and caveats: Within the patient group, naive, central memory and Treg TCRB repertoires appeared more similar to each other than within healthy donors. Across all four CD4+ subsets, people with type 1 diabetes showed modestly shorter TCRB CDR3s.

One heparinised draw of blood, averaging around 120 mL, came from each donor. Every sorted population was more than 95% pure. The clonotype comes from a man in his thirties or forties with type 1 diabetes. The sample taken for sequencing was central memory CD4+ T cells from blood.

CDR3 sequence reads: CASSPGTGLGEQFF. CDR3 DNA: TGTGCCAGCAGCCCCGGGACAGGGCTAGGGGAGCAGTTCTTC. The chain joins TRBV7-2 to TRBJ2-1; 9 nucleotides match TRBD1. The germline CDR1 and CDR2 sequences are SGHTA and FQGNSA. The CDR3 totals 14 residues. V gave up 5 bases and J gave up 10 bases; unmatched junction bases: 9.